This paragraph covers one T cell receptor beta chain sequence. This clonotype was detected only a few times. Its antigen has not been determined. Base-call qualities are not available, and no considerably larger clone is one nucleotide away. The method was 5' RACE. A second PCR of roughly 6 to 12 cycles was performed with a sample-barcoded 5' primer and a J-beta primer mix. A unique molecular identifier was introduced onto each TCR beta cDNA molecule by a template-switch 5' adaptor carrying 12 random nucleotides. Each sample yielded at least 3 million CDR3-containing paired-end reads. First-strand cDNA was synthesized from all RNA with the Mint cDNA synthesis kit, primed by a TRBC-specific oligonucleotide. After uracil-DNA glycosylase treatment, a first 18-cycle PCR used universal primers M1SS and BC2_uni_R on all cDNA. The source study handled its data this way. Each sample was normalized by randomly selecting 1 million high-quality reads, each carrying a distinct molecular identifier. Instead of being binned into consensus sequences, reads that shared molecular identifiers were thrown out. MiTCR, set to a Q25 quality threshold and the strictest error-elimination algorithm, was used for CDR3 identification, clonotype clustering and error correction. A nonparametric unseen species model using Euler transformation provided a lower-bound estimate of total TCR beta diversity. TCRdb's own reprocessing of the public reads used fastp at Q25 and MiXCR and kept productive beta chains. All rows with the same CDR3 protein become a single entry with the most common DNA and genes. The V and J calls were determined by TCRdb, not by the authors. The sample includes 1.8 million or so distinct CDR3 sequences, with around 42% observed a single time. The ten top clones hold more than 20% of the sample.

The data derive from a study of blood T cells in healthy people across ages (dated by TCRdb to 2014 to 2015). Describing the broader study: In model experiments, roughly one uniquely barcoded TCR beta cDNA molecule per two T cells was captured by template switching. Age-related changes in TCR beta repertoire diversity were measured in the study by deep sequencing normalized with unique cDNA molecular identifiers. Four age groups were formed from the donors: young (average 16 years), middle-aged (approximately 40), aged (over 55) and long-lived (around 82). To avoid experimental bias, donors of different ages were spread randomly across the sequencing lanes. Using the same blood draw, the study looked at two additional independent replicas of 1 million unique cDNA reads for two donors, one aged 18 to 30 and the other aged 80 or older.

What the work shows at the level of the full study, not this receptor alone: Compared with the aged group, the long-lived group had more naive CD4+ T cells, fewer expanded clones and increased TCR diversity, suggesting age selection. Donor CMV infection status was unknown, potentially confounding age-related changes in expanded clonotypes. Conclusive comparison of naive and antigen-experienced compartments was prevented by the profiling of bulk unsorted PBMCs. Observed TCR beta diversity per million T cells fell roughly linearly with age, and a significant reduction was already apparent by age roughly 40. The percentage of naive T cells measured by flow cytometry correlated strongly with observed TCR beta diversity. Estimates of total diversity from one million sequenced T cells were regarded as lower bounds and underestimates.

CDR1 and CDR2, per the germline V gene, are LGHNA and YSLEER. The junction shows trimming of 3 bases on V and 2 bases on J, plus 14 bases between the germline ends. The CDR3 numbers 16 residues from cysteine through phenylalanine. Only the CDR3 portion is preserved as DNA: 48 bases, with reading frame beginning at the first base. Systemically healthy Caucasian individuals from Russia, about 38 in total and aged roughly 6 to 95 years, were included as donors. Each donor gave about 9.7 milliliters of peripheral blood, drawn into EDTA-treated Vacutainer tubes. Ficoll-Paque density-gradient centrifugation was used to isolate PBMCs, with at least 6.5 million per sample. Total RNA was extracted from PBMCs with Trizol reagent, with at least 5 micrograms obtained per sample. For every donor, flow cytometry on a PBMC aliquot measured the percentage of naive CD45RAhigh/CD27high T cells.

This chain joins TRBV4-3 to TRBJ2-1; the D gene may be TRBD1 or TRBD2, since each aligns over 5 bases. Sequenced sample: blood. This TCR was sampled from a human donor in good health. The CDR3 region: CASSHSFGGAYNEQFF. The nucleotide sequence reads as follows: TGCGCCAGCAGCCACTCCTTTGGGGGTGCCTACAATGAGCAGTTCTTC.